Below, one T cell receptor beta chain is given with its context. The length of the CDR3 is 14 residues. The V segment lost 11 bases and the J segment 8 bases; nucleotides outside the gene matches: 14. Germline loops: CDR1 SNHLY, CDR2 FYNNEI. The data derive from a study of shared clonotypes between healthy human individuals. Healthy HIV-negative adults with no recent acute infections or vaccinations were recruited as donors. CD4+ cells underwent separation, giving CD45RA+ naive and CD45RA-negative memory subsets. Researchers ran the assay at a deep level. For every subset, genomic DNA was evenly distributed across several immunoSEQ plates. Method: immunoSEQ multiplex PCR; TCRdb's copy keeps in-frame clones and lacks some. The repertoire has approximately 2.3 million clones, 93% of them found once; the top ten carry 0.35% to 0.5%.

The TCR comes from a man in his late teens or twenties in good health. Some clones in this sample may be carry-over from other donors' samples. The sample consisted of naive CD4+ T cells from PBMCs. Subset described: CD45RA+ positively selected. This sequence joins TRBV2 and TRBJ1-2; 10 nucleotides agree with TRBD1. In DNA, the CDR3 is TGTGCCGACACGTCCGAGACAGGGGGCGGAGGCTACACCTTC. This translates into CADTSETGGGGYTF.